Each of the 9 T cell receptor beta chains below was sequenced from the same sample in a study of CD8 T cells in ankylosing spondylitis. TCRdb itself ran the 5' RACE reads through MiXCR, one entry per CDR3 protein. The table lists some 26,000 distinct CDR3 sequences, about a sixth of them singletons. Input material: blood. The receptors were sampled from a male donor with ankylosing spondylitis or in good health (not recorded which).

This chain's CDR3 is CAWTGQFEAFF. The DNA of the CDR3 is TGTGCCTGGACGGGACAGTTTGAAGCTTTCTTT. This chain uses TRBV30 with TRBJ1-1; 7 nucleotides match TRBD1. Germline V gene sequence: CDR1 GTSNPN, CDR2 SVGIG (reference sequence). J lost 7 bases, V lost 4 bases, and 3 bases had no gene match. This CDR3 region has 11 residues.

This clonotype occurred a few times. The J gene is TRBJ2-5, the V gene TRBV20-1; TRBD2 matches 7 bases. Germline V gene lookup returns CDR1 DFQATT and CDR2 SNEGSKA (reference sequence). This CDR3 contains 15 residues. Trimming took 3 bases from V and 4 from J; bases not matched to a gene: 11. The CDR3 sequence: CSASRSGVSSETQYF. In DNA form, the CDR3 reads TGCAGTGCTAGTAGGAGCGGGGTTAGCTCAGAGACCCAGTACTTC.

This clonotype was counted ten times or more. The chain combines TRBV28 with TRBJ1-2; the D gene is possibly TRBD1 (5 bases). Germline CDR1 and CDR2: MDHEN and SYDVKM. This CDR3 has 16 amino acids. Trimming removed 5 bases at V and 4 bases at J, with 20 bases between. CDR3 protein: CASSAVFFRETYGYTF. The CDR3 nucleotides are TGTGCCAGCAGTGCGGTATTCTTCAGGGAAACCTATGGCTACACCTTC.

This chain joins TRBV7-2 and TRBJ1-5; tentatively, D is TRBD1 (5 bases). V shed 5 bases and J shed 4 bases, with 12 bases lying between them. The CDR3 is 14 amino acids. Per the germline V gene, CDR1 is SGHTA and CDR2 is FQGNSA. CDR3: CASSPDGGNQPQHF. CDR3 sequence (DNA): TGTGCCAGCAGCCCGGACGGGGGGAATCAGCCCCAGCATTTT.

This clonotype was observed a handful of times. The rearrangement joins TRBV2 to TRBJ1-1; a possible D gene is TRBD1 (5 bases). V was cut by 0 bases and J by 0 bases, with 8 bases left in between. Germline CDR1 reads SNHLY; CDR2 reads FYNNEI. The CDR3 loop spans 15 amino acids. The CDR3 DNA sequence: TGTGCCAGCAGTGAAGCGCCAGGGATGAACACTGAAGCTTTCTTT. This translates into CASSEAPGMNTEAFF.

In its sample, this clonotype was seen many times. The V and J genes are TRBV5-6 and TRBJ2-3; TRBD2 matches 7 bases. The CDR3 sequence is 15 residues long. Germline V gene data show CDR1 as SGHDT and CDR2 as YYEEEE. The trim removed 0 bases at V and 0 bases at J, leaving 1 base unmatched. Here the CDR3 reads CASSLDSGSTDTQYF. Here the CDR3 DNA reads TGTGCCAGCAGCTTGGATAGCGGGAGCACAGATACGCAGTATTTT.

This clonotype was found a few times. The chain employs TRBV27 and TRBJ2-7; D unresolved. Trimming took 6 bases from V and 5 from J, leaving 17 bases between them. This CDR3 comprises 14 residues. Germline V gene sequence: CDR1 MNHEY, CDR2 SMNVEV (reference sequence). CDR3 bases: TGTGCCAGCAGCCCGGGCCTAGTGATTAACGAGCAGTACTTC. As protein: CASSPGLVINEQYF.

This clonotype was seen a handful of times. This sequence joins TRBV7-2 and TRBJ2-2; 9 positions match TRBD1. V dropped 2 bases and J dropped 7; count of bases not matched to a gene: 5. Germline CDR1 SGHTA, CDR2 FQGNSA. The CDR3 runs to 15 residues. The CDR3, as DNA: TGTGCCAGCAGCTTAACACAGGGGGCTTTCGGGGAGCTGTTTTTT. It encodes CASSLTQGAFGELFF.

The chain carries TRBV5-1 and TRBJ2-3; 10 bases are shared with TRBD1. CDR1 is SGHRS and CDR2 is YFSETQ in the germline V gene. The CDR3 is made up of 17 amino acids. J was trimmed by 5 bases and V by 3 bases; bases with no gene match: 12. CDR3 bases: TGCGCCAGCAGCTACCTGCCTGGGACAGGGGAGGTAGATACGCAGTATTTT. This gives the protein CASSYLPGTGEVDTQYF.